Below are 18 T cell receptor beta chains sequenced from a single sample in a study of shared clonotypes between healthy human individuals. Sequencing was performed with immunoSEQ multiplex PCR; in TCRdb, only in-frame clones are kept and a portion is missing. The sample yields a few million clones, over 85% seen once. Sample: naive CD4+ T cells from PBMCs. Subset: CD45RA+ positively selected. Source of these receptors: a man aged 18 to 29 in good health. Some clones in this sample may be carry-over from other donors' samples.

The gene calls are TRBV6-1 and TRBJ2-1; 7 bases match TRBD1. Trimming removed 1 base from V and 3 bases from J; junction bases left unmatched: 3. From germline, CDR1 is MNHNS and CDR2 SASEGT. The CDR3 loop spans 15 amino acids. CDR3 protein: CASSEGQGNYNEQFF. Written as DNA, the CDR3 is TGTGCCAGCAGTGAAGGACAGGGCAACTACAATGAGCAGTTCTTC.

V usage is TRBV7-2 and J usage is TRBJ2-5; the match to TRBD1 covers 7 bases. The V and J ends lost 4 bases and 2 bases, in that order; junction bases with no gene match: 4. Germline-derived CDR1 and CDR2 are SGHTA and FQGNSA. The length of the CDR3 is 14 residues. CDR3 amino acids: CASSSNRGQETQYF. CDR3 sequence (DNA): TGTGCCAGCAGCTCAAACAGGGGACAAGAGACCCAGTACTTC.

The chain employs TRBV5-6 and TRBJ2-1; D gene uncertain. The V gene's germline CDR1 is SGHDT and CDR2 YYEEEE. The CDR3 runs to 12 residues. The V end was cut by 2 bases, the J end by 7 bases, with 7 bases between. The CDR3 loop reads CASSFGNNEQFF. In nucleotides, the CDR3 is TGTGCCAGCAGCTTTGGGAATAATGAGCAGTTCTTC. Complete variable domain (other parts from reference TRBV5-6 and TRBJ2-1): DAGVTQSPTHLIKTRGQQVTLRCSPKSGHDTVSWYQQALGQGPQFIFQYYEEEERQRGNFPDRFSGHQFPNYSSELNVNALLLGDSALYLCASSFGNNEQFFGPGTRLTVL.

This chain links TRBV21-1 with TRBJ1-5; the DNA was not compared with TRBD1, the D call given in the table. TRBV21-1 is a pseudogene. The CDR3 has 18 residues. In DNA form, the CDR3 reads TGTGCCAGCAGCAATCCCGGGACAGGGGGCAGGCGCAATCAGCCCCAGCATTTT. It encodes CASSNPGTGGRRNQPQHF.

The rearrangement links TRBV4-1 to TRBJ1-2, with TRBD1 identical over 7 bases. After removal of 5 bases from V and 4 bases from J, the junction contained 10 bases not matched to a gene. This CDR3 contains 15 residues. From germline, CDR1 is MGHRA and CDR2 YSYEKL. Here the CDR3 reads CASSEPGQKIYGYTF. CDR3 bases: TGCGCCAGCAGCGAACCGGGACAGAAGATCTATGGCTACACCTTC.

This clone was detected only once. The genes are TRBV4-1 and TRBJ1-3; D may be TRBD1 (5 bases). The CDR3 extends over 15 amino acids. Germline assignment: CDR1 MGHRA and CDR2 YSYEKL. V shed 1 base and J shed 3 bases, with 10 bases lying between them. CDR3 DNA sequence: TGCGCCAGCAGCCAAGTCGGCAGGGATGGAAACACCATATATTTT. Translated: CASSQVGRDGNTIYF.

The chain couples TRBV7-9 to TRBJ2-1; 9 nucleotides agree with TRBD1. The CDR3 consists of 14 residues. Germline trimming cut 4 bases from V and 8 bases from J; bases unmatched to any gene: 6. Germline loops: CDR1 SEHNR, CDR2 FQNEAQ (reference sequence). The CDR3 is CASSWGQGLDEQFF. The CDR3 DNA follows: TGTGCCAGCAGCTGGGGACAGGGACTGGATGAGCAGTTCTTC.

The chain couples TRBV5-1 to TRBJ2-1; 8 bases match TRBD2. CDR1 and CDR2 (germline): SGHRS, YFSETQ. The CDR3 covers 16 residues. The V segment lost 0 bases and the J segment 5 bases; nucleotides outside the gene matches: 7. The DNA for the CDR3 is TGCGCCAGCAGCTTGGCCGGAGCGGGAGATAACAATGAGCAGTTCTTC. It translates to CASSLAGAGDNNEQFF.

This clone is a singleton in its sample. The chain combines TRBV6-5 with TRBJ2-3; no definite D call. The germline V and J ends were trimmed by 3 bases and 0 bases, with 10 bases remaining between them. The germline V gene has CDR1 MNHEY and CDR2 SVGAGI. The CDR3 has 15 amino acids. The CDR3 DNA reads as TGTGCCAGCAGTTATGGGCACGGGAGCACAGATACGCAGTATTTT. Residues: CASSYGHGSTDTQYF.

Details on this clone: The sample carries other DNA sequences with the same CDR3. The chain recombines TRBV7-3 with TRBJ2-5; D is perhaps TRBD1 (5 bases). CDR1 and CDR2 (germline): SGHTA, FQGTGA. Between the trimmed V and J ends, which lost 3 bases and 4 bases, there was a span of 12 bases. The CDR3 runs 14 residues. The CDR3 region is CASSFQGSGETQYF. CDR3 nucleotide sequence: TGTGCCAGCAGCTTCCAGGGTTCTGGAGAGACCCAGTACTTC.

The V and J genes are TRBV2 and TRBJ2-5; 8 bases match TRBD2. Germline CDR1 is SNHLY and CDR2 is FYNNEI. J gave up 0 bases and V 3 bases, and 9 bases lay outside the gene matches. This CDR3 has 17 residues. CDR3 coding DNA: TGTGCCAGCAGTGACGGGCTAGCGGGCGGGTACCAAGAGACCCAGTACTTC. Residues: CASSDGLAGGYQETQYF.

CDR3 loop: CASSPGQALWSYTF. As DNA, the CDR3 is TGCGCCAGCAGCCCGGGACAAGCCCTATGGAGCTACACCTTC. This chain links TRBV5-1 with TRBJ1-2, with a tentative D call TRBD1 (6 bases). This CDR3 contains 14 residues. Deletions cut 4 bases from V and 9 bases from J, with 19 bases between. Per germline, CDR1 SGHRS and CDR2 YFSETQ.

This clone occurred once. The rearrangement links TRBV18 to TRBJ2-5; 7 bases match TRBD1. Germline values: CDR1 KGHSH, CDR2 LQKENI. Germline trimming cut 0 bases from V and 2 bases from J; bases unmatched to any gene: 3. The CDR3 consists of 15 residues. The CDR3 region is CASSPPKTGQETQYF. Written as DNA, the CDR3 is TGTGCCAGCTCACCACCGAAGACAGGGCAAGAGACCCAGTACTTC.

The V call is TRBV27, the J call TRBJ2-7, with unresolved D. V lost 6 bases and J lost 7, with 13 bases in between. The CDR3 loop spans 12 amino acids. CDR1 and CDR2 from the germline V gene are MNHEY and SMNVEV (reference sequence). In DNA form, the CDR3 reads TGTGCCAGCAGCTCCCAAGGGTGGGAGCAGTACTTC. It codes for CASSSQGWEQYF.

In regard to this clone: The same CDR3 also results from other DNA sequences found in this sample. The chain recombines TRBV5-1 with TRBJ1-5, with a weak D call TRBD1 (5 bases). V was trimmed by 4 bases and J by 7 bases, leaving 12 bases between them. The germline CDR1 and CDR2 sequences are SGHRS and YFSETQ. CDR3 length: 13 amino acids. CDR3 coding DNA: TGCGCCAGCAGCCTGGACGGGGCGCAGCCCCAGCATTTT. Protein sequence: CASSLDGAQPQHF.

This sequence joins TRBV9 and TRBJ1-2, with D perhaps TRBD1 (6 bases). V was cut by 4 bases and J by 5 bases, with 15 bases left in between. CDR1 is SGDLS, CDR2 YYNGEE, per germline. The CDR3 spans 14 residues. Here the CDR3 reads CASSPRRGEYGYTF. The DNA of the CDR3 is TGTGCCAGCAGCCCTCGCAGGGGAGAGTATGGCTACACCTTC.

The chain couples TRBV28 to TRBJ1-6; 7 nucleotides agree with TRBD1. V was clipped by 6 bases and J by 14 bases; unmatched bases: 4. This CDR3 contains 11 residues. Germline CDR1 reads MDHEN; CDR2 reads SYDVKM. The CDR3 sequence: CASSGQAALHF. Here the CDR3 DNA reads TGTGCCAGCAGCGGACAGGCGGCCCTCCACTTT. Using reference TRBV28 and TRBJ1-6 for the parts outside the CDR3, the full variable domain is DVKVTQSSRYLVKRTGEKVFLECVQDMDHENMFWYRQDPGLGLRLIYFSYDVKMKEKGDIPEGYSVSREKKERFSLILESASTNQTSMYLCASSGQAALHFGNGTRLTVT.

This sequence joins TRBV5-6 and TRBJ1-1; possibly TRBD1 for D (5 bases). Trimming stripped 3 bases from V and 4 bases from J, with 16 bases between. Germline lookup yields CDR1 SGHDT and CDR2 YYEEEE. The length of the CDR3 is 15 residues. The CDR3 DNA follows: TGTGCCAGCAGCTCCTTACGGACCGGGGGCACTGAAGCTTTCTTT. Residues: CASSSLRTGGTEAFF.